The rows below give T cell receptor beta chains drawn from one sample of a study of human T cells and chemical hapten exposure. TCRdb reprocessed the RACE reads via MiXCR and lists one record per CDR3 protein. The sample consists of tens of thousands of distinct CDR3 sequences, roughly 12% of them appearing once. Sequences were derived from whole blood, sampled in connection with sensitization to the hapten diphenylcyclopropenone (DPC). These receptors were taken from a woman aged 40 to 49 with alopecia areata. Some clones in this sample may be carry-over from other donors' samples. Both conserved end residues are part of each CDR3. The D gene is left open where the match is weak. Only part of the rows carry a size: once, few, many, or a class if the clone is expanded.

.,many,13,TRBV7-9,TRBJ2-3,TGTGCCAGCATGGGGGGAGCGACAGATACGCAGTATTTT,CASMGGATDTQYF
TRBD1,few,13,TRBV28,TRBJ2-1,TGTGCCAGCAGTACAGACAGGGACAATGAGCAGTTCTTC,CASSTDRDNEQFF
TRBD1,few,14,TRBV28,TRBJ1-5,TGTGCCAGCAGCCCGGGACAGGCCAATCAGCCCCAGCATTTT,CASSPGQANQPQHF
.,few,14,TRBV4-2,TRBJ2-7,TGTGCCAGCAGCCAAGAAGCAGGCAACTACGAGCAGTACTTC,CASSQEAGNYEQYF
TRBD2,many,13,TRBV7-9,TRBJ2-7,TGTGCCAGCAGCCCAATATCTAGCGGGAAGAAGTACTTC,CASSPISSGKKYF
TRBD1,many,14,TRBV2,TRBJ2-7,TGTGCCAGCAGCCCCGACAGGGGCCCCTACGAGCAGTACTTC,CASSPDRGPYEQYF
.,.,12,TRBV7-9,TRBJ1-1,TGTGTCAGCAGCATACAGGGTACTGAAGCTTTCTTT,CVSSIQGTEAFF
TRBD1,few,15,TRBV28,TRBJ1-2,TGTGCCAGCAGTTTATCCTACAGGGGCCCCTATGGCTACACCTTC,CASSLSYRGPYGYTF
.,many,15,TRBV12-3/TRBV12-4,TRBJ2-1,TGTGCCAGCAGTTTGGGGGGCACCTCCTACAATGAGCAGTTCTTC,CASSLGGTSYNEQFF
.,.,11,TRBV28,TRBJ2-7,TGTGCCAGCAGCAGGGACTACGAGCAGTACTTC,CASSRDYEQYF
.,.,15,TRBV4-3,TRBJ2-7,TGCGCCAGCAGCACATCCACGGGGCCTCTGGTCGAGCAGTACTTC,CASSTSTGPLVEQYF
TRBD2,many,14,TRBV20-1,TRBJ2-1,TGCAGTGCAATAGCGGGGGGGCAGAACAATGAGCAGTTCTTC,CSAIAGGQNNEQFF
.,.,12,TRBV7-2,TRBJ2-7,TGTGCCAGCTCCAATACGGGTTACGAGCAGTACTTC,CASSNTGYEQYF
.,.,11,TRBV7-2,TRBJ1-5,TGTGCCAGCAGATTAACTCAGCCCCAGCATTTT,CASRLTQPQHF
.,.,13,TRBV20-1,TRBJ2-3,TGCAGTGCTACCGCGACAGGATCAGATACGCAGTATTTT,CSATATGSDTQYF
TRBD2,many,16,TRBV7-2,TRBJ2-5,TGTGCCAGCAGCTTAGGGCTAGCGGGGGGACGAGAGACCCAGTACTTC,CASSLGLAGGRETQYF
.,few,14,TRBV28,TRBJ1-2,TGTGCCAGCAGTCGGGGTGACCAAAACTATGGCTACACCTTC,CASSRGDQNYGYTF
TRBD1,.,16,TRBV10-1,TRBJ2-1,TGCGCCACCCAACCCCACAGGGGTCCTTCCTACAATGAGCAGTTCTTC,CATQPHRGPSYNEQFF
TRBD2,few,15,TRBV20-1,TRBJ2-7,TGCAGTGCTAGCTTTCAGCGGGGGGGATCCTACGAGCAGTACTTC,CSASFQRGGSYEQYF
TRBD2,many,14,TRBV29-1,TRBJ2-3,TGCAGCATTATACTAGCGGGCCTCACAGATACGCAGTATTTT,CSIILAGLTDTQYF
TRBD2,many,15,TRBV7-2,TRBJ2-7,TGTGCCAGCAGTTACACACGGGAGGCCGCCCACGAGCAGTACTTC,CASSYTREAAHEQYF
.,few,11,TRBV20-1,TRBJ1-1,TGCAGTGCTTCAGCGGTGGGTGAAGCTTTCTTT,CSASAVGEAFF
TRBD2,many,14,TRBV20-1,TRBJ2-1,TGCAGTGCGGGGGGGTCTAGCGGGAGCAATGAGCAGTTCTTC,CSAGGSSGSNEQFF
.,few,13,TRBV28,TRBJ2-7,TGTGCCAGCAGTTTACGGAGGGACAGCGAGCAGTACTTC,CASSLRRDSEQYF
.,.,15,TRBV4-3,TRBJ2-7,TGCGCCAGCAGCCAAGGGTCAGGGAGCTCCTACGAGCAGTACTTC,CASSQGSGSSYEQYF
.,.,13,TRBV19,TRBJ2-5,TGTGCCAGTAGTATAGACGGCGGAGAGACCCAGTACTTC,CASSIDGGETQYF
.,few,11,TRBV28,TRBJ1-1,TGTGCCAGCAGACAGGGCGCTGAAGCTTTCTTT,CASRQGAEAFF
.,once,14,TRBV7-1,TRBJ2-1,TGTGCCAGCAGCCCGGTTGCGGGAAACAATGAGCAGTTCTTC,CASSPVAGNNEQFF
TRBD2,many,16,TRBV7-9,TRBJ2-1,TGTGCCAGCAGCTTATATGGGCTAGCGGGGAACAATGAGCAGTTCTTC,CASSLYGLAGNNEQFF
.,.,16,TRBV11-2,TRBJ2-1,TGTGCCAGCAGCTTAGACCCCGGGGGTCTTTACTCTGAGCAGTTCTTC,CASSLDPGGLYSEQFF
.,many,14,TRBV7-2,TRBJ2-7,TGTGCCAGCAGGGCTGGAGCGTTTACCTACGAGCAGTACTTC,CASRAGAFTYEQYF
TRBD2,medium-sized,17,TRBV13,TRBJ2-7,TGTGCCAGCAGCGGGGGACTAGCGGGAGTGACCTCCTACGAGCAGTACTTC,CASSGGLAGVTSYEQYF
.,many,16,TRBV4-1,TRBJ2-3,TGCGCCAGCAGCTCCCGACAGGCGGAGGTGGGAGATACGCAGTATTTT,CASSSRQAEVGDTQYF
.,many,13,TRBV27,TRBJ1-1,TGTGCCAGCAGTTTCAAGGGAGAGACTGAAGCTTTCTTT,CASSFKGETEAFF
.,.,13,TRBV11-2,TRBJ2-3,TGTGCCAGCAGTGTTCCGGGAGCTAGGACGCAGTATTTT,CASSVPGARTQYF
TRBD2,many,14,TRBV9,TRBJ2-2,TGTGCCAGCAGCGTAGCTAGCGGGACCGGGGAGCTGTTTTTT,CASSVASGTGELFF
.,.,15,TRBV7-2,TRBJ2-1,TGTGCCAGCAGCTTAGATGCAGGGATAAACAATGAGCAGTTCTTC,CASSLDAGINNEQFF
TRBD2,few,13,TRBV12-3/TRBV12-4,TRBJ2-1,TGTGCCATTCGGCCTAGCGGGGGGAATGAGCAGTTCTTC,CAIRPSGGNEQFF
.,few,15,TRBV30,TRBJ2-2,TGTGCCTTAGCTGCAGGGTCGGCGAACACCGGGGAGCTGTTTTTT,CALAAGSANTGELFF
.,.,13,TRBV12-5,TRBJ1-5,TGTGCTAGTGGTTTGGGGTACCGCCAGCCCCAGCATTTT,CASGLGYRQPQHF
TRBD1,many,14,TRBV12-3/TRBV12-4,TRBJ1-4,TGTGCCAGCACCTACCACGACAGGGCGGAAAAACTGTTTTTT,CASTYHDRAEKLFF
TRBD1,few,13,TRBV5-5,TRBJ2-7,TGTGCCAGCAGCCAACTTGACAGGGACGAGCAGTACTTC,CASSQLDRDEQYF
.,.,18,TRBV28,TRBJ2-1,TGTGCCAGCAGTTTACGCCCGAGGACCGGGACACAAAGCAATGAGCAGTTCTTC,CASSLRPRTGTQSNEQFF
.,.,14,TRBV5-1,TRBJ2-3,TGCGCCAGCAGCTTGGAAGCGCTCACAGATACGCAGTATTTT,CASSLEALTDTQYF